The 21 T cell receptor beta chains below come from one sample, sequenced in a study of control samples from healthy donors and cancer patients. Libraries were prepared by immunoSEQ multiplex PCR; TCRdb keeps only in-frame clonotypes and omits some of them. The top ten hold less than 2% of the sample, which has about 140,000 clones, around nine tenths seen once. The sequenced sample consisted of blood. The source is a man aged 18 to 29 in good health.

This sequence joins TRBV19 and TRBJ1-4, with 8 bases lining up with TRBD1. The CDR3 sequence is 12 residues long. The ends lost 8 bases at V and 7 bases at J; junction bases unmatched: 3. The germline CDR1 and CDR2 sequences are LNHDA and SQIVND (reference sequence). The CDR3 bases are TGTGCCAGTGGACAGGGAAGTGAAAAACTGTTTTTT. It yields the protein CASGQGSEKLFF.

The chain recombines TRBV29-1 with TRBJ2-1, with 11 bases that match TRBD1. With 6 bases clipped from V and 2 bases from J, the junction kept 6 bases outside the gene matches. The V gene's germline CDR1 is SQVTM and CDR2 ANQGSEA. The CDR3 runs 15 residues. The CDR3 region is CSVLGQGAAYNEQFF. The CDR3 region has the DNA TGCAGCGTCCTTGGACAGGGGGCGGCCTACAATGAGCAGTTCTTC.

CDR3 sequence reads: CASSPRLAGGPVDYNEQFF. The DNA of the CDR3 is TGTGCCAGCAGCCCGAGACTAGCGGGGGGGCCCGTGGACTACAATGAGCAGTTCTTC. The chain employs TRBV4-2 and TRBJ2-1; the match to TRBD2 covers 14 bases. CDR3 length: 19 residues. With V trimmed by 4 bases and J by 3 bases, 11 bases remained unmatched. CDR1 and CDR2 (germline): LGHNA, YNFKEQ.

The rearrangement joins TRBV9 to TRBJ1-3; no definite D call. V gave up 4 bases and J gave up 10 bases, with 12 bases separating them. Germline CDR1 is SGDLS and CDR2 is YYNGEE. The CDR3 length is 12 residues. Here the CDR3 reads CASSSPQPTIYF. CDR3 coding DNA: TGTGCCAGCAGCTCCCCCCAACCGACCATATATTTT.

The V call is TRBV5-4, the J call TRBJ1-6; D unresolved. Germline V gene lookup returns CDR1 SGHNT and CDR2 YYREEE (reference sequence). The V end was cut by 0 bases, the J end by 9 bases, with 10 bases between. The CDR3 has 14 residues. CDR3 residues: CASSLDPPPSPLHF. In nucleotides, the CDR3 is TGTGCCAGCAGCTTGGACCCACCCCCTTCACCCCTCCACTTT.

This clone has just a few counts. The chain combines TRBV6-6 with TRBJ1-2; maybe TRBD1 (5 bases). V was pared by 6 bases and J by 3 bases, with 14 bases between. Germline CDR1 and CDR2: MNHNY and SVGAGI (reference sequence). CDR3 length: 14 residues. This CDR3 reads CASRGGPGDYGYTF. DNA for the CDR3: TGTGCCAGCAGAGGTGGCCCGGGGGACTATGGCTACACCTTC.

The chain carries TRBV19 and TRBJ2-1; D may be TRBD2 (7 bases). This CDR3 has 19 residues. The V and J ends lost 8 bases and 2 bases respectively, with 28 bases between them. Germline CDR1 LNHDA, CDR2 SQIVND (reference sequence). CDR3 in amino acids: CASRSFGGRAGVTYNEQFF. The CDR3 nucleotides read TGTGCCAGTCGTTCATTCGGGGGGCGGGCCGGGGTCACCTACAATGAGCAGTTCTTC.

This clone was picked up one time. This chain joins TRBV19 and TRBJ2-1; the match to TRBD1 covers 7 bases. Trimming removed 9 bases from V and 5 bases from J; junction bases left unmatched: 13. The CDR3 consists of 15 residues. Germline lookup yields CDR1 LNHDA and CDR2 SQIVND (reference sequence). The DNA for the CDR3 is TGTGCCAGCAGAACCGGACAGGATCTCCACAATGAGCAGTTCTTC. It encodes CASRTGQDLHNEQFF.

The CDR3 region has the DNA TGTGCCTGGACCCCCGGGAGGGGGCGAGAGACCCAGTACTTC. It yields the protein CAWTPGRGRETQYF. This chain joins TRBV30 and TRBJ2-5, with D maybe TRBD2 (8 bases). The CDR3 covers 14 residues. The germline V and J ends were trimmed by 4 bases and 4 bases, with 16 bases remaining between them. Germline CDR1 and CDR2: GTSNPN and SVGIG (reference sequence).

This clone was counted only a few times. CDR3 in DNA: TGTGCCAGCCTCAGCGGGGGGTCAAACAATGAGCAGTTCTTC. Encoded protein: CASLSGGSNNEQFF. This chain joins TRBV7-9 and TRBJ2-1; 9 nucleotides align to TRBD2. In germline, CDR1 is SEHNR, CDR2 FQNEAQ (reference sequence). The CDR3 is 14 residues long. Trimming took 8 bases from V and 5 from J; bases not matched to a gene: 7.

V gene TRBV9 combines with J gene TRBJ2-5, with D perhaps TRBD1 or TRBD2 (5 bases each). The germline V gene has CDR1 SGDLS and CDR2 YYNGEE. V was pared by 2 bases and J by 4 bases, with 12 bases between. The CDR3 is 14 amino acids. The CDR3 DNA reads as TGTGCCAGCAGCGTGTACGGGGACGCAGAGACCCAGTACTTC. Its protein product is CASSVYGDAETQYF.

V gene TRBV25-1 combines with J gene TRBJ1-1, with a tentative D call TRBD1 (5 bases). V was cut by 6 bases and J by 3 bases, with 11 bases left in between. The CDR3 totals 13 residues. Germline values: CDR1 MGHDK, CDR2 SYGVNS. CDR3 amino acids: CASREGIYTEAFF. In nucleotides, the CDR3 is TGTGCCAGCAGAGAGGGGATCTACACTGAAGCTTTCTTT.

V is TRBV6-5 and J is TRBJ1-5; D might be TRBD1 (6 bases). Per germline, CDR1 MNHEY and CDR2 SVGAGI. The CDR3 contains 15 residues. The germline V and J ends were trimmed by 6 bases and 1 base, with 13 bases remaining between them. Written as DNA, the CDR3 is TGTGCCAGCAGACAACTAGGGGGAAGCAATCAGCCCCAGCATTTT. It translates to CASRQLGGSNQPQHF.

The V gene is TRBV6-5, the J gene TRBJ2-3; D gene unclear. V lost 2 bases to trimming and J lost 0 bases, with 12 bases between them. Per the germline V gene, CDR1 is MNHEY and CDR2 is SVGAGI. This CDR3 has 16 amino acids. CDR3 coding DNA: TGTGCCAGCAGTTACCGGGCCTCACGGAGCACAGATACGCAGTATTTT. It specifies CASSYRASRSTDTQYF.

The CDR3 is CASSSSGGLVRNTQYF. The CDR3 coding sequence is TGTGCCAGCAGCTCTAGCGGGGGACTCGTCAGGAATACGCAGTATTTT. The J gene is TRBJ2-3, the V gene TRBV7-2, with TRBD2 matching over 10 bases. The CDR3 is 16 amino acids. J gave up 7 bases and V 4 bases, and 11 bases lay outside the gene matches. The germline CDR1 and CDR2 sequences are SGHTA and FQGNSA.

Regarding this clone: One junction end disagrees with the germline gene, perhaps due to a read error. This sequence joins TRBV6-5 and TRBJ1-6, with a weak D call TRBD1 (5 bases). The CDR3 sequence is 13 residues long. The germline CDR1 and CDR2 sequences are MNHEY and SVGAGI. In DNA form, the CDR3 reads TGTGCCAGCAGCGAGTCCTCTCTACTGGGGCCTTTCTTT. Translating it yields CASSESSLLGPFF.

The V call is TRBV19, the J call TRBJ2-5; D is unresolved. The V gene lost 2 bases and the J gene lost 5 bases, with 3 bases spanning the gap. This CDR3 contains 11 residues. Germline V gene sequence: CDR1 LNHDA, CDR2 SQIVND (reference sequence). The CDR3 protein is CASSIRETQYF. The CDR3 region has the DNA TGTGCCAGTAGTATACGGGAGACCCAGTACTTC.

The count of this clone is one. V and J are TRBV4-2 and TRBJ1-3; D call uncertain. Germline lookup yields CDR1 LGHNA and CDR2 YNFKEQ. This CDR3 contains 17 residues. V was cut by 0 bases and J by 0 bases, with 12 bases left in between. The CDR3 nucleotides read TGTGCCAGCAGCCAAGATCTTTACAGACCCTCTGGAAACACCATATATTTT. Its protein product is CASSQDLYRPSGNTIYF.

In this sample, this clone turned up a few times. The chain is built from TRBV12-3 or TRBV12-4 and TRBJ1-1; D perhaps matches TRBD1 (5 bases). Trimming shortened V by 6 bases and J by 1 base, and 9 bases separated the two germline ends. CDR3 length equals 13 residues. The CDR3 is CASRYQGNTEAFF. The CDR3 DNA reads TGTGCCAGCAGATATCAGGGGAACACTGAAGCTTTCTTT.

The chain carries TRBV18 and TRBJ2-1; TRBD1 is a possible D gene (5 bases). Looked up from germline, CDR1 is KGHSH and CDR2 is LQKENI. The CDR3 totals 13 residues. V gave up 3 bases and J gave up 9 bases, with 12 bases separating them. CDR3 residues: CASSPEWGGEQFF. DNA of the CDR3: TGTGCCAGCTCACCCGAATGGGGCGGTGAGCAGTTCTTC.

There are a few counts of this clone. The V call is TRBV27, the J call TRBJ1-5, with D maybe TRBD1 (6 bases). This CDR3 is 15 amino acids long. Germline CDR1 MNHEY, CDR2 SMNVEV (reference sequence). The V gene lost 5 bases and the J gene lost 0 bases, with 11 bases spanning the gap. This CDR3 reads CASSRDIYSNQPQHF. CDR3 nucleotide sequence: TGTGCCAGCAGTCGGGACATCTATAGCAATCAGCCCCAGCATTTT.